The clone carrying this T cell receptor (beta chain) came up a few times. Antigen unknown. This entry belongs to a study of T cells in Graves' hyperthyroidism and ophthalmopathy. Study conclusions and caveats: Expanded thyroid clonotypes (above 0.001) were mostly also found in blood.

TCR beta CDR3 regions were amplified from RNA transcripts. Initially, a first-round RT-PCR of the TCR CDR3 employed the HTBI primer set. TCRdb called the multiplex PCR reads again in MiXCR, with one record for every CDR3 protein. The table records around 800,000 distinct CDR3 sequences, about 38% of them present only once. The CDR3 spans 13 residues. The germline V and J ends were trimmed by 7 bases and 5 bases, with 12 bases remaining between them. The sequence came from a man between 18 and 29 years old with Graves' hyperthyroidism. This rearrangement joins TRBV12-3 or TRBV12-4 to TRBJ1-5, with D uncertain. Material for sequencing was blood. The CDR3 DNA reads TGTGCCAGCACATTAGGTGAGGATCAGCCCCAGCATTTT. Translation gives CASTLGEDQPQHF.